This T cell receptor (beta chain) came from a study of B cell selection in AIRE deficiency. The sorted conventional CD4 T cells were gated as CD4+CD127+. Data came from immunoSEQ multiplex PCR; TCRdb stores just in-frame clones and leaves some out. The sample includes 21,000 or so clones, roughly 97% of them seen just once. Germline trimming cut 1 base from V and 3 bases from J; bases unmatched to any gene: 6. CDR1 is MGHDK and CDR2 is SYGVNS in the germline V gene. CDR3 length: 15 amino acids. This receptor was identified in a human donor with AIRE deficiency. Sequenced material: conventional CD4+ T cells sorted from PBMCs. J is TRBJ2-7 and V is TRBV25-1, with TRBD2 matching over 7 bases. The CDR3 protein is CASSESRAGVYEQYF. In nucleotides, the CDR3 is TGTGCCAGCAGTGAATCCCGGGCGGGAGTCTACGAGCAGTACTTC.